What follows is one T cell receptor (beta chain) and its context. Authors' methods: Reference gene primer amplification yielded estimated nucleated cell counts. Clones were sequenced by immunoSEQ multiplex PCR, and TCRdb holds only the in-frame ones, with some missing. V and J calls and clone size are those listed in that table; D and trimming were worked out from the DNA. This sample has about 180,000 clones, with under 85% found just once. This sample stems from a study of blood T cell repertoires in COVID-19. Overall study: Samples representing acute and convalescent COVID-19 were sourced from the United States, Italy and Spain. T cells, B-cell-depleted T cells, or PBMCs supplied cDNA or gDNA.

V trimming: 4 bases; J trimming: 4 bases; junction bases outside the gene matches: 5. CDR1 KGHSH and CDR2 LQKENI come from the germline V gene. CDR3 length: 15 amino acids. The source material was peripheral blood. This TCR came from a human donor in a cohort sampled during active COVID-19. The chain combines TRBV18 with TRBJ2-7; TRBD2 matches 12 bases. The chain's CDR3 is CASSRLAGEFYEQYF. CDR3 nucleotide sequence: TGTGCCAGCTCACGACTAGCGGGGGAGTTTTACGAGCAGTACTTC.